Shown below are 28 T cell receptor beta chains from a single sample sequenced in a study of T cell repertoires in cytomegalovirus infection. For these TCRs, the target antigens are not known. TCRdb used MiXCR to reprocess the reads, holding one entry per CDR3 protein. The data hold about 770,000 distinct CDR3 sequences, with roughly 29% observed a single time. Material: cultured CD8+ T cells from PBMCs, obtained from culture after CMV antigen stimulation. All receptors come from a human donor in good health (CMV status not recorded). Some clones in this sample may be carry-over from other donors' samples.

This clonotype was seen only a few times. V is TRBV4-3 and J is TRBJ1-1; TRBD1 matches 8 bases. There are 15 residues in the CDR3. The germline V gene encodes CDR1 LGHNA and CDR2 YSLEER. After removal of 7 bases from V and 3 bases from J, the junction contained 10 bases not matched to a gene. CDR3 loop: CASKDREYSDTEAFF. The CDR3 region has the DNA TGCGCCAGCAAGGACAGGGAGTATAGTGACACTGAAGCTTTCTTT.

In its sample, this clonotype was seen many times. The V and J genes are TRBV12-5 and TRBJ1-1; D ambiguous. V lost 4 bases and J lost 1, with 13 bases in between. The germline V gene has CDR1 LGHNT and CDR2 FRNRAP. The CDR3 runs to 15 residues. CDR3 DNA: TGTGCTAGTGGTTCCGGGCCGGAACGGAACACTGAAGCTTTCTTT. This sequence encodes CASGSGPERNTEAFF.

This clonotype was counted a few times. Relative to the germline gene, one junction end is altered; a read error may explain this. This chain uses TRBV5-4 with TRBJ1-1; D remains ambiguous. Germline CDR1 SGHNT, CDR2 YYREEE (reference sequence). The CDR3 runs to 11 residues. The CDR3 sequence: CASNLGTEAFF. The CDR3, as DNA: TGTGCCAGCAACTTGGGAACTGAAGCTTTCTTT.

The rearrangement uses TRBV6-8 and TRBJ1-5, with TRBD1 as a possible D gene (5 bases). Germline loops: CDR1 MNHGY, CDR2 SAAAGT. The V end lost 6 bases, the J end lost 4 bases, and 16 bases lay between the germline ends. The length of the CDR3 is 15 residues. The DNA of the CDR3 is TGTGCCAGCAGCCTGGGACCGGGGAGGAATCAGCCCCAGCATTTT. It yields the protein CASSLGPGRNQPQHF.

A few counts support this clonotype. The genes are TRBV27 and TRBJ2-7; TRBD2 agrees at 9 bases. The V segment lost 4 bases and the J segment 4 bases; nucleotides outside the gene matches: 8. Germline V gene lookup returns CDR1 MNHEY and CDR2 SMNVEV (reference sequence). The CDR3 loop spans 15 amino acids. The DNA of the CDR3 is TGTGCCAGCAGTTCGAGCGGGGGGACTTGGTACGAGCAGTACTTC. Translation: CASSSSGGTWYEQYF.

This clonotype was seen a handful of times. The chain carries TRBV27 and TRBJ1-5, with 10 bases identical to TRBD1. Germline V gene sequence: CDR1 MNHEY, CDR2 SMNVEV (reference sequence). The CDR3 contains 13 residues. V lost 6 bases, J lost 5 bases, and 1 base stayed unmatched. The CDR3 coding sequence is TGTGCCAGCAGGGACAGGGGGGATCAGCCCCAGCATTTT. Protein product: CASRDRGDQPQHF.

The chain is built from TRBV7-9 and TRBJ2-4; maybe TRBD1 (6 bases). Trimming stripped 3 bases from V and 0 bases from J, with 12 bases between. The V gene's germline CDR1 is SEHNR and CDR2 FQNEAQ (reference sequence). The CDR3 consists of 16 residues. CDR3 residues: CASSFGQNTAKNIQYF. CDR3 sequence (DNA): TGTGCCAGCAGCTTCGGACAGAATACAGCCAAAAACATTCAGTACTTC.

This clonotype was observed at least ten times. The V and J genes are TRBV4-2 and TRBJ2-3, with TRBD2 identical over 9 bases. The length of the CDR3 is 16 residues. Germline values: CDR1 LGHNA, CDR2 YNFKEQ. Unmatched junction bases numbered 5, after V lost 0 bases and J lost 4 bases. CDR3 amino acids: CASSQEAGGGADTQYF. CDR3 coding DNA: TGTGCCAGCAGCCAAGAAGCGGGGGGAGGTGCAGATACGCAGTATTTT.

With regard to this clonotype: Possible read error: a much larger clone is one base away. The rearrangement joins TRBV11-2 to TRBJ2-3; the match to TRBD2 covers 9 bases. CDR1 SGHAT and CDR2 FQNNGV come from the germline V gene. The J segment lost 2 bases and the V segment lost 0 bases, leaving 3 bases of the junction unmatched. This CDR3 comprises 16 residues. The CDR3 DNA is TGTGCCAGCAGCTTAGAGCCTAGCGGGGACACAGATACGCAGTATTTT. It translates to CASSLEPSGDTDTQYF.

This clonotype was seen at least ten times. The chain employs TRBV7-6 and TRBJ2-7; TRBD2 aligns across 7 bases. Per germline, CDR1 SGHVS and CDR2 FNYEAQ. CDR3 length: 14 amino acids. The CDR3 here is CASSLAAYPYEQYV. The CDR3 DNA sequence: TGTGCCAGCAGCCTAGCGGCCTACCCCTACGAGCAGTACGTC.

V is TRBV19 and J is TRBJ1-1; D remains ambiguous. V shed 8 bases and J shed 0 bases, with 16 bases lying between them. Germline-derived CDR1 and CDR2 are LNHDA and SQIVND (reference sequence). The CDR3 runs to 15 residues. CDR3 coding DNA: TGTGCCAGTGATACCCCCAACCGAATGAACACTGAAGCTTTCTTT. This translates into CASDTPNRMNTEAFF.

The chain uses TRBV19 and TRBJ1-1; D may be TRBD1 (5 bases). The CDR3 runs 15 residues. Germline CDR1 and CDR2: LNHDA and SQIVND (reference sequence). V was cut by 3 bases and J by 4 bases, with 15 bases left in between. The CDR3 DNA reads TGTGCCAGTAGTATTAGGAGGGGAAGCGCCACTGAAGCTTTCTTT. It is translated as CASSIRRGSATEAFF.

This clonotype was seen only a few times. The CDR3: CASRIPHRDSEQYV. CDR3 sequence (DNA): TGTGCCAGCCGTATTCCCCACCGGGACAGCGAGCAGTACGTC. The V gene is TRBV6-7, the J gene TRBJ2-7; TRBD1 matches 7 bases. TRBV6-7 is sorted into the ORF group, with uncertain function. The CDR3 is 14 residues long. The ends lost 8 bases at V and 6 bases at J; junction bases unmatched: 13.

This clonotype was observed many times. CDR3 nucleotides: TGTGCCAGCAGCTTGCCACAATATAATTCACCCCTCCACTTT. Its protein is CASSLPQYNSPLHF. The V gene is TRBV7-8, the J gene TRBJ1-6; D gene ambiguous. The CDR3 consists of 14 residues. Germline V gives CDR1 SGHVS, CDR2 FQNEAQ. V was cut by 3 bases and J by 4 bases, with 7 bases left in between.

V and J are TRBV6-2 or TRBV6-3 and TRBJ2-5; 9 bases fit TRBD1. The CDR3 is 18 amino acids. Germline values: CDR1 MNHEY, CDR2 SVGEGT. The ends lost 9 bases at V and 5 bases at J; junction bases unmatched: 22. CDR3 coding DNA: TGTGCCAGTACCTTTCCCGACAGGGGGTCTACGTCGAAGGAGACCCAGTACTTC. Translation: CASTFPDRGSTSKETQYF.

This clonotype was counted only a few times. The gene calls are TRBV9 and TRBJ1-2, with D possibly being TRBD1 (6 bases). V was clipped by 0 bases and J by 1 base, with 7 bases between them. The CDR3 length is 14 residues. CDR1 is SGDLS and CDR2 is YYNGEE in the germline V gene. The CDR3 reads CASSVADSNYGYTF. The CDR3 coding sequence is TGTGCCAGCAGCGTAGCGGACAGTAACTATGGCTACACCTTC.

The V call is TRBV7-6, the J call TRBJ2-5, with a tentative D call TRBD1 (6 bases). Germline CDR1 SGHVS, CDR2 FNYEAQ. The CDR3 has 16 residues. V was trimmed by 4 bases and J by 5 bases, leaving 20 bases between them. The CDR3, as DNA: TGTGCCAGCAGCTCCAGGGGCAGGGCCCCCGGTGAGACCCAGTACTTC. This gives the protein CASSSRGRAPGETQYF.

V and J are TRBV9 and TRBJ2-7; TRBD2 agrees at 7 bases. The CDR3 is made up of 13 amino acids. With V trimmed by 8 bases and J by 1 base, 6 bases remained unmatched. From germline, CDR1 is SGDLS and CDR2 YYNGEE. The CDR3 nucleotides are TGTGCCAGTGGGGGGGAGCCGTCCTACGAGCAGTACTTC. Amino acids: CASGGEPSYEQYF.

The V gene is TRBV24-1, the J gene TRBJ2-1, with D possibly matching TRBD2 (5 bases). Trimming took off 1 base at V and 7 bases at J, with 10 bases between the two ends. Per the germline V gene, CDR1 is KGHDR and CDR2 is SFDVKD. The CDR3 covers 14 residues. The CDR3 DNA reads TGTGCCACCAGTGATTTTGGACTTGGGAATGAGCAGTTCTTC. Amino acids: CATSDFGLGNEQFF.

The chain employs TRBV12-3 or TRBV12-4 and TRBJ1-1; no firm D call. V was clipped by 1 base and J by 1 base, with 10 bases between them. The CDR3 runs to 15 residues. DNA of the CDR3: TGTGCCAGCAGTTTAGGCCCCACTTCGAACACTGAAGCTTTCTTT. Amino acids: CASSLGPTSNTEAFF.

Notes on this clonotype: In this CDR3 the conserved last residue, phenylalanine or tryptophan, is missing, so a read error is likely. V usage is TRBV7-6 and J usage is TRBJ2-4; tentatively, D is TRBD2 (6 bases). The CDR3 has 15 amino acids. CDR1 and CDR2 from the germline V gene are SGHVS and FNYEAQ. V was trimmed by 5 bases and J by 4 bases, leaving 15 bases between them. Here the CDR3 DNA reads TGTGCCAGCAGCCAAATGGGGGGAGAGAAAAACATTCAGTACTCC. Encoded protein: CASSQMGGEKNIQYS.

This clonotype was recorded a few times. This chain uses TRBV29-1 with TRBJ2-3; D might be TRBD2 (6 bases). The CDR3 covers 12 residues. Germline V CDR1 and CDR2: SQVTM, ANQGSEA. The V and J ends lost 6 bases and 2 bases respectively, with 9 bases between them. DNA for the CDR3: TGCAGCGTGGGGGACTCCACAGATACGCAGTATTTT. Translation: CSVGDSTDTQYF.

In this sample, this clonotype turned up many times. The V and J genes are TRBV5-6 and TRBJ1-1; 10 positions agree with TRBD1. V lost 2 bases, J lost 3 bases, and 1 base stayed unmatched. This CDR3 comprises 14 residues. Per germline, CDR1 SGHDT and CDR2 YYEEEE. In DNA form, the CDR3 reads TGTGCCAGCAGCTTTGGACAGGGGGACACTGAAGCTTTCTTT. This codes for CASSFGQGDTEAFF. Variable domain in full (rest from reference TRBV5-6 and TRBJ1-1): DAGVTQSPTHLIKTRGQQVTLRCSPKSGHDTVSWYQQALGQGPQFIFQYYEEEERQRGNFPDRFSGHQFPNYSSELNVNALLLGDSALYLCASSFGQGDTEAFFGQGTRLTVV.

This clonotype has just a few counts. This CDR3 is CASTPTDRGYSNEKLFF. In nucleotides, the CDR3 is TGCGCCAGCACCCCGACGGACAGGGGCTATAGTAATGAAAAACTGTTTTTT. The chain is built from TRBV4-1 and TRBJ1-4; 9 nucleotides match TRBD1. V gave up 7 bases and J gave up 4 bases; unmatched junction bases: 13. CDR3 size: 17 residues. Germline CDR1 and CDR2: MGHRA and YSYEKL.

This clonotype was found a few times. The chain recombines TRBV7-9 with TRBJ2-6, with TRBD1 matching 8 bases. J gave up 0 bases and V 4 bases, and 17 bases lay outside the gene matches. The CDR3 covers 21 residues. Looked up from germline, CDR1 is SEHNR and CDR2 is FQNEAQ (reference sequence). The CDR3 spells CASSSDRTGKERFSGANVLTF. CDR3 DNA sequence: TGTGCCAGCAGCTCAGACCGGACAGGGAAGGAGAGGTTCTCTGGGGCCAACGTCCTGACTTTC.

This clonotype was counted between two and nine times. The J gene is TRBJ2-1, the V gene TRBV12-3 or TRBV12-4; D gene ambiguous. This CDR3 has 14 amino acids. Trimming stripped 2 bases from V and 6 bases from J, with 11 bases between. The CDR3 DNA sequence: TGTGCCAGCAGTTTATGGTCAGACTTCAATGAGCAGTTCTTC. As protein: CASSLWSDFNEQFF.

V usage is TRBV6-2 or TRBV6-3 and J usage is TRBJ2-1; 8 nucleotides agree with TRBD1. CDR1 and CDR2 (germline): MNHEY, SVGEGT. V shed 10 bases and J 10 bases; nucleotides not matched to a gene: 18. The CDR3 has 15 amino acids. The CDR3 sequence is CATKGWDRLFSEQFF. Here the CDR3 DNA reads TGTGCCACCAAGGGGTGGGACAGGCTTTTCAGCGAGCAGTTCTTC.

V and J are TRBV28 and TRBJ2-3; a possible D gene is TRBD1 (7 bases). The CDR3 has 15 residues. Germline loops: CDR1 MDHEN, CDR2 SYDVKM. The V and J ends lost 3 bases and 5 bases respectively, with 15 bases between them. The CDR3: CASSFRDSGQDTQYF. For the CDR3, the DNA is TGTGCCAGCAGTTTTAGGGACAGCGGGCAAGATACGCAGTATTTT.